The rows below give T cell receptor beta chains drawn from one sample of a study of T cell repertoires in cytomegalovirus infection. TCRdb analysed the reads with MiXCR anew, one entry per CDR3 protein. The data show 650,000 to 900,000 distinct CDR3 sequences, with approximately 29% seen just once and around 11% held by the top ten. Their antigens remain unidentified. The sample here was cultured CD8+ T cells from PBMCs, taken from culture after CMV antigen stimulation. The receptors derive from a human donor in good health (CMV status not recorded). Some clones in this sample may be carry-over from other donors' samples. Each CDR3 is given with its conserved first and last residue. D genes are given only for firm matches. Expanded clones get a size class; other rows say once, few or many, or leave the size out.

clone size	J gene	D gene	V gene	CDR3 protein	CDR3 DNA
.	TRBJ1-5	TRBD1	TRBV4-1	CASSQGWTGNQPQHF	TGCGCCAGCAGCCAAGGGTGGACAGGGAATCAGCCCCAGCATTTT
few	TRBJ2-3	TRBD2	TRBV6-6	CASSPRGGPTITDTQYF	TGTGCCAGCAGTCCCCGCGGGGGGCCAACTATAACAGATACGCAGTATTTT
many	TRBJ2-1	.	TRBV7-6	CASSFILTPTKEQFF	TGTGCCAGCAGCTTTATACTTACCCCAACTAAAGAGCAGTTCTTC
few	TRBJ1-5	.	TRBV9	CASSGWDGDNQPQHF	TGTGCCAGCAGCGGCTGGGACGGCGACAATCAGCCCCAGCATTTT
.	TRBJ1-5	.	TRBV5-1	CASRGPENQPQHF	TGCGCCAGCAGGGGGCCAGAGAATCAGCCCCAGCATTTT
few	TRBJ1-1	.	TRBV7-4	CASSLGRQLTEAFF	TGTGCCAGCAGCTTAGGGCGCCAGCTGACTGAAGCTTTCTTT
.	TRBJ2-3	TRBD2	TRBV12-3/TRBV12-4	CASSQLAWGGTDTQYF	TGTGCCAGCAGTCAACTAGCGTGGGGGGGCACAGATACGCAGTATTTT
many	TRBJ2-1	TRBD1	TRBV7-6	CASSLVKGQGFYNEQFF	TGTGCCAGCAGCTTAGTGAAAGGACAGGGATTTTACAATGAGCAGTTCTTC
many	TRBJ2-1	TRBD2	TRBV20-1	CSAKGLLLGEQFF	TGCAGTGCTAAGGGACTACTTTTGGGTGAGCAGTTCTTC
few	TRBJ1-5	TRBD1	TRBV27	CASSSGTGVVQPQHF	TGTGCCAGCAGTTCCGGGACAGGGGTGGTTCAGCCCCAGCATTTT
few	TRBJ1-6	TRBD1	TRBV27	CASSPGGWGSPLHF	TGTGCCAGCAGTCCAGGGGGTTGGGGTTCACCCCTCCACTTT
.	TRBJ2-1	TRBD2	TRBV7-9	CASSSAGGRDEQFF	TGTGCCAGCAGCTCAGCGGGGGGGAGGGATGAGCAGTTCTTC
.	TRBJ1-5	TRBD1	TRBV10-3	CATQRDRDNQPQHF	TGTGCCACCCAACGAGACAGGGACAATCAGCCCCAGCATTTT
.	TRBJ2-1	TRBD2	TRBV6-1	CASSVGLAANNEQFF	TGTGCCAGCAGTGTGGGACTAGCGGCCAACAATGAGCAGTTCTTC
few	TRBJ1-2	.	TRBV12-3/TRBV12-4	CASKPSGTRRGYGYTF	TGTGCCAGCAAGCCTTCCGGGACGCGAAGGGGCTATGGCTACACCTTC
many	TRBJ2-3	TRBD2	TRBV12-5	CASGWPSGGRDGDTQYF	TGTGCTAGTGGTTGGCCTAGCGGGGGACGCGATGGGGATACGCAGTATTTT
few	TRBJ1-6	.	TRBV29-1	CSVAPQGQAGSPLHF	TGCAGCGTTGCCCCACAGGGACAAGCGGGTTCACCCCTCCACTTT
.	TRBJ1-6	.	TRBV5-5	CASSPREGSSYNSPLHF	TGTGCCAGCAGCCCCCGGGAGGGGAGCTCCTATAATTCACCCCTCCACTTT
few	TRBJ1-4	.	TRBV25-1	CASRDGYDEKLFF	TGTGCCAGCAGGGATGGGTATGATGAAAAACTGTTTTTT
few	TRBJ2-5	.	TRBV7-6	CASSPRDETQYF	TGTGCCAGCAGCCCCAGGGACGAGACCCAGTACTTC
many	TRBJ2-2	.	TRBV7-2	CASSLRHPTGELFF	TGTGCCAGCAGCTTAAGACACCCCACCGGGGAGCTGTTTTTT
many	TRBJ2-7	.	TRBV7-6	CASSLQDISYEQYF	TGTGCCAGCAGCTTACAGGACATTTCCTACGAGCAGTACTTC
many	TRBJ2-5	TRBD1	TRBV7-8	CASSPRERGLWTKQETQYF	TGTGCCAGCAGCCCACGTGAAAGGGGGCTTTGGACCAAACAAGAGACCCAGTACTTC
.	TRBJ2-1	.	TRBV19	CASADYPNNEQFF	TGTGCCAGCGCGGACTATCCGAACAATGAGCAGTTCTTC
.	TRBJ2-7	TRBD1	TRBV12-5	CASGSGTAYEQYF	TGTGCTAGTGGTTCCGGGACAGCCTACGAGCAGTACTTC
few	TRBJ1-6	TRBD1	TRBV2	CASSQKGQGATSSYNSPLHF	TGTGCCAGCAGCCAAAAGGGACAGGGCGCAACGAGCTCCTATAATTCACCCCTCCACTTT
few	TRBJ1-2	.	TRBV10-3	CAISESTGGGYGYTF	TGTGCCATCAGTGAGTCGACCGGGGGCGGCTATGGCTACACCTTC
many	TRBJ2-5	.	TRBV7-8	CASSLESRKRRETQYF	TGTGCCAGCAGCTTAGAGTCGCGGAAACGACGAGAGACCCAGTACTTC
few	TRBJ2-3	.	TRBV12-5	CASGEDRDSDTQYF	TGTGCTAGTGGTGAGGACAGAGATTCAGATACGCAGTATTTT
.	TRBJ2-2	.	TRBV29-1	CSVGSPGELFF	TGCAGCGTTGGATCCCCCGGGGAGCTGTTTTTT
many	TRBJ2-1	TRBD1	TRBV7-8	CASSLSVRDRGYNEQFF	TGTGCCAGCAGCTTATCCGTCCGGGACAGGGGTTACAATGAGCAGTTCTTC
.	TRBJ2-7	.	TRBV6-1	CASSEKEPYEQYF	TGTGCCAGCAGTGAAAAGGAGCCCTACGAGCAGTACTTC
many	TRBJ1-1	.	TRBV7-6	CASSLRIGVNTEAFF	TGTGCCAGCAGCTTAAGGATAGGGGTGAACACTGAAGCTTTCTTT
few	TRBJ1-6	.	TRBV5-6	CASSPTGGSAYNSPLHF	TGTGCCAGCAGCCCTACAGGAGGGTCAGCCTATAATTCACCCCTCCACTTT
few	TRBJ2-3	.	TRBV2	CASSVDVNEYLPGTDTQYF	TGTGCCAGCAGTGTGGATGTAAATGAGTATCTCCCCGGCACAGATACGCAGTATTTT
few	TRBJ2-5	TRBD2	TRBV7-3	CASSSWAGGKETQYF	TGTGCCAGCAGCTCCTGGGCCGGGGGGAAAGAGACCCAGTACTTC
many	TRBJ2-1	.	TRBV7-9	CASSFWTGNEQFF	TGTGCCAGCAGCTTTTGGACCGGGAATGAGCAGTTCTTC
.	TRBJ1-5	.	TRBV6-2/TRBV6-3	CASSTPEGYQPQHF	TGTGCCAGCAGTACCCCTGAAGGCTACCAGCCCCAGCATTTT